These 10 T cell receptor beta chains were sequenced from one sample in a study of regulatory T cells in long-lasting Graves disease. Time point defined: persistent/refractory GD, antithyroid drugs over 5 years with positive TRAb. RNA from PBMCs was the source of the TCR library. iRepertoire HTBI primers and Arm-PCR of CDR3 regions built TCR beta libraries. TCRdb reprocessed the multiplex PCR reads via MiXCR and lists one record per CDR3 protein. Of about 290,000 distinct CDR3 sequences detected, approximately 20% appear once; the ten largest clones hold 56%. The sample in question was peripheral blood mononuclear cells (PBMCs), obtained when the disease was refractory, from a patient treated with antithyroid drugs. These receptors were taken from a female donor with Graves disease.

This clonotype has ten or more counts. V and J are TRBV6-1 and TRBJ1-6; 7 positions match TRBD1. Germline V gene data show CDR1 as MNHNS and CDR2 as SASEGT. This CDR3 contains 16 residues. V lost 3 bases, J lost 7 bases, and 9 bases stayed unmatched. CDR3 coding DNA: TGTGCCAGCAGTGACAGCCCGGGACAGACAAATTCACCCCTCCACTTT. Translation gives CASSDSPGQTNSPLHF.

CDR3 DNA sequence: TGTGCCAGCAGTTTAACCCCCATGAGGGAGGGAGCGAACACCGGGGAGCTGTTTTTT. Encoded protein: CASSLTPMREGANTGELFF. J is TRBJ2-2 and V is TRBV28; 7 nucleotides match TRBD2. V lost 2 bases and J lost 0; bases outside the gene matches: 12. The CDR3 loop spans 19 amino acids. Germline-derived CDR1 and CDR2 are MDHEN and SYDVKM.

This sequence joins TRBV19 and TRBJ1-2; possibly TRBD1 for D (5 bases). Trimming left V 5 bases short and J 4 bases short, with 14 bases between. CDR1 is LNHDA, CDR2 SQIVND, per germline (reference sequence). This CDR3 region has 14 residues. CDR3 nucleotide sequence: TGTGCCAGTAGTTCTTCGGAACAGGCCTATGGCTACACCTTC. The encoded protein is CASSSSEQAYGYTF.

The J gene is TRBJ2-6, the V gene TRBV5-1, with D unclear. Germline V gene sequence: CDR1 SGHRS, CDR2 YFSETQ. This CDR3 contains 14 residues. V was pared by 3 bases and J by 0 bases, with 4 bases between. The CDR3 DNA reads TGCGCCAGCAGCTCTACCTCTGGGGCCAACGTCCTGACTTTC. It yields the protein CASSSTSGANVLTF.

There are a few counts of this clonotype. The rearrangement uses TRBV20-1 and TRBJ2-2; D not certain. Germline values: CDR1 DFQATT, CDR2 SNEGSKA (reference sequence). The CDR3 runs 14 residues. V was cut by 2 bases and J by 4 bases, with 11 bases left in between. CDR3 sequence: CSARPRVGTGELFF. The CDR3 DNA follows: TGCAGTGCTAGACCTCGAGTGGGCACCGGGGAGCTGTTTTTT.

Ten or more counts support this clonotype. The V call is TRBV2, the J call TRBJ2-4, with D possibly called TRBD1 or TRBD2 (5 bases each). V lost 3 bases and J lost 12, with 9 bases in between. The CDR3 spans 11 residues. Germline V lookup: CDR1 SNHLY, CDR2 FYNNEI. The CDR3: CASSELGDQYF. The CDR3 DNA is TGTGCCAGCAGTGAGTTGGGGGATCAGTACTTC.

This clonotype was seen ten or more times. This chain connects TRBV20-1 to TRBJ2-7; the match to TRBD2 covers 11 bases. The germline CDR1 and CDR2 sequences are DFQATT and SNEGSKA (reference sequence). The CDR3 covers 15 residues. The ends lost 3 bases at V and 2 bases at J; junction bases unmatched: 6. The CDR3 DNA follows: TGCAGTGCTAGCCCGACTAGCGGGGCTGCCTACGAGCAGTACTTC. Translated, it gives CSASPTSGAAYEQYF.

This clonotype was seen more than once but under ten times. This chain uses TRBV7-2 with TRBJ2-3; no definite D call. V was pared by 2 bases and J by 2 bases, with 2 bases between. Per germline, CDR1 SGHTA and CDR2 FQGNSA. The CDR3 consists of 12 residues. CDR3 in DNA: TGTGCCAGCAGCTTACTCACAGATACGCAGTATTTT. It is translated as CASSLLTDTQYF.

This clonotype was found once. The genes are TRBV28 and TRBJ2-3; 11 nucleotides match TRBD2. CDR1 MDHEN and CDR2 SYDVKM come from the germline V gene. This CDR3 is 15 amino acids long. V was clipped by 5 bases and J by 3 bases; unmatched bases: 4. CDR3: CASSLSGRVTDTQYF. Written as DNA, the CDR3 is TGTGCCAGCAGTCTTAGCGGGAGGGTTACAGATACGCAGTATTTT.

This clonotype was seen at least ten times. The J gene is TRBJ2-5, the V gene TRBV7-2; TRBD2 agrees at 12 bases. The CDR3 loop spans 15 amino acids. The germline V gene has CDR1 SGHTA and CDR2 FQGNSA. After removal of 2 bases from V and 4 bases from J, the junction contained 2 bases not matched to a gene. In DNA form, the CDR3 reads TGTGCCAGCAGCTTAAGACTAGCGGGAGTAGAGACCCAGTACTTC. Its protein is CASSLRLAGVETQYF.